These 23 T cell receptor beta chains originate from one sample sequenced in a study of blood T cells in healthy people across ages. A second 7 to 11 cycle PCR used barcoded and J-beta primers. In TCRdb, the 5' RACE reads were re-called with MiXCR into one record per CDR3 protein. This table holds approximately 960,000 distinct CDR3 sequences, about 27% found once. These data were likewise used in another study, on T cells of mothers and their children.

The material sequenced was blood. These receptors came from a woman aged 40-49 years in good health.

The table lists this clonotype with a few counts. CDR3 region: CASKVPRETQYF. The CDR3 DNA reads TGTGCCAGCAAAGTCCCCCGAGAGACCCAGTACTTC. The chain recombines TRBV21-1 with TRBJ2-5; TRBD2, as called in the table, went unchecked against the DNA. TRBV21-1 is shown as a pseudogene. This CDR3 has 12 amino acids.

Many counts were recorded for this clonotype. This chain links TRBV6-2 or TRBV6-3 with TRBJ2-5; D ambiguous. Deletions cut 2 bases from V and 5 bases from J, with 12 bases between. Germline V gene lookup returns CDR1 MNHEY and CDR2 SVGEGT. The CDR3 runs 14 residues. This CDR3 reads CASSYGRFSETQYF. DNA of the CDR3: TGTGCCAGCAGTTACGGACGGTTTTCGGAGACCCAGTACTTC.

This clonotype has only a few counts. Germline is not matched at one junction end, which may reflect a read error. The chain joins TRBV7-2 to TRBJ1-2; possible D gene TRBD1, 6 bases. Per the germline V gene, CDR1 is SGHTA and CDR2 is FQGNSA. The CDR3 length is 14 residues. CDR3 in DNA: TGTGCCAGTAGCTTTGGACAGCTCTCCTATGGCTACACCTTC. This sequence encodes CASSFGQLSYGYTF.

This clonotype was observed many times. V usage is TRBV5-1 and J usage is TRBJ2-5; weak D call: TRBD2 (7 bases). The germline V and J ends were trimmed by 3 bases and 0 bases, with 12 bases remaining between them. This CDR3 is built from 15 residues. Germline CDR1 and CDR2: SGHRS and YFSETQ. The CDR3 is CASSWAGAYQETQYF. CDR3 DNA: TGCGCCAGCAGCTGGGCGGGGGCATACCAAGAGACCCAGTACTTC.

V and J are TRBV20-1 and TRBJ2-5; D unclear. Germline assignment: CDR1 DFQATT and CDR2 SNEGSKA (reference sequence). The CDR3 runs to 10 residues. Trimming pared 5 bases from V and 11 bases from J, leaving 12 bases between. The CDR3 DNA reads as TGCAGTGCTTTTGCCAATGAGCAGTACTTC. Protein sequence: CSAFANEQYF.

This clonotype was recorded at least ten times. The chain employs TRBV20-1 and TRBJ1-5; 9 nucleotides match TRBD1. This CDR3 contains 14 residues. Germline-derived CDR1 and CDR2 are DFQATT and SNEGSKA (reference sequence). V dropped 2 bases and J dropped 5; count of bases not matched to a gene: 4. The CDR3 reads CSARTGQGYQPQHF. CDR3 nucleotides: TGCAGTGCTAGAACCGGACAGGGGTATCAGCCCCAGCATTTT.

As for this clonotype: One end of the junction varies from germline; a read error may be responsible. The chain links TRBV29-1 to TRBJ2-7; the D call may be TRBD1 or TRBD2 (5 bases each). Germline values: CDR1 SQVTM, CDR2 ANQGSEA. CDR3 length: 12 residues. The CDR3 loop reads CSVEEGEYERYF. CDR3 nucleotide sequence: TGCAGCGTTGAAGAGGGGGAGTACGAGCGGTACTTC.

This chain links TRBV27 with TRBJ1-2; possible D gene TRBD1, 5 bases. Germline CDR1 is MNHEY and CDR2 is SMNVEV (reference sequence). The CDR3 covers 14 residues. Trimming took 8 bases from V and 1 from J, leaving 14 bases between them. CDR3 sequence: CASAPGAFNYGYTF. The CDR3 DNA reads TGTGCCAGCGCCCCCGGGGCTTTTAACTATGGCTACACCTTC.

CDR3 sequence: CASSHGTPGQGNQPQHF. The CDR3 DNA follows: TGCGCCAGCAGCCATGGGACCCCGGGACAGGGGAATCAGCCCCAGCATTTT. V and J are TRBV4-3 and TRBJ1-5; 10 bases match TRBD1. This CDR3 is 17 amino acids long. Germline CDR1 reads LGHNA; CDR2 reads YSLEER. Trimming took 3 bases from V and 4 from J; bases not matched to a gene: 9.

The rearrangement uses TRBV7-3 and TRBJ2-3, with 7 nucleotides matching TRBD1. The CDR3 is 14 residues long. CDR1 SGHTA and CDR2 FQGTGA come from the germline V gene. The V gene end was trimmed by 3 bases and the J gene end by 4 bases; junction bases not matched to a gene: 4. CDR3 sequence: CASSFDRESDTQYF. In DNA form, the CDR3 reads TGTGCCAGCAGCTTTGACAGGGAATCAGATACGCAGTATTTT.

This clonotype came up a few times. The V call is TRBV7-2, the J call TRBJ2-1, with TRBD2 matching 7 bases. Germline V gene sequence: CDR1 SGHTA, CDR2 FQGNSA. The CDR3 covers 15 residues. V trimming: 2 bases; J trimming: 3 bases; junction bases outside the gene matches: 4. The CDR3 DNA is TGTGCCAGCAGCTTACAGCGGGGTAACTACAATGAGCAGTTCTTC. It encodes CASSLQRGNYNEQFF.

As to this clonotype: The conserved phenylalanine or tryptophan normally closing the CDR3 is absent here, so this likely arose from a read error. The chain has TRBV11-2 and TRBJ2-1; D call uncertain. The V and J ends lost 1 base and 6 bases respectively, with 7 bases between them. Per germline, CDR1 SGHAT and CDR2 FQNNGV. The CDR3 consists of 13 residues. This CDR3 reads CASSLGTGNEQFY. The CDR3 nucleotides read TGTGCCAGCAGCTTAGGGACGGGCAATGAGCAGTTCTAC.

This clonotype was counted only a few times. A much larger clonotype is one base distant, so this may be a read error. The chain uses TRBV4-1 and TRBJ2-1; 8 bases align to TRBD2. The CDR3 extends over 16 amino acids. Trimming removed 0 bases from V and 12 bases from J; junction bases left unmatched: 13. The germline V gene has CDR1 MGHRA and CDR2 YSYEKL. CDR3 residues: CASSQDKAGGFVGQFF. Written as DNA, the CDR3 is TGCGCCAGCAGCCAAGATAAGGCGGGGGGCTTTGTTGGGCAGTTCTTC.

This clonotype has at least ten counts. This chain connects TRBV7-9 to TRBJ2-4; 8 bases match TRBD2. Germline lookup yields CDR1 SEHNR and CDR2 FQNEAQ (reference sequence). This CDR3 is 13 amino acids long. The junction had 3 bases not matched to a gene; V was cut back by 4 bases and J by 7 bases. CDR3 nucleotides: TGTGCCAGCAGCTCGGGGGGGTATAACATTCAGTACTTC. This translates into CASSSGGYNIQYF.

This clonotype was detected ten times or more. The chain employs TRBV4-1 and TRBJ2-4; D is unresolved. V gave up 1 base and J gave up 0 bases, with 10 bases separating them. The V gene's germline CDR1 is MGHRA and CDR2 YSYEKL. The CDR3 length is 16 residues. This CDR3 is CASSQGLSLAKNIQYF. In DNA form, the CDR3 reads TGCGCCAGCAGCCAAGGACTCTCCCTAGCCAAAAACATTCAGTACTTC.

The chain carries TRBV29-1 and TRBJ2-2; 7 positions match TRBD2. With 7 bases clipped from V and 0 bases from J, the junction kept 2 bases outside the gene matches. The germline gives CDR1 SQVTM, CDR2 ANQGSEA. The CDR3 extends over 13 amino acids. Written as DNA, the CDR3 is TGCAGCGCCGGGGGGACGAACACCGGGGAGCTGTTTTTT. This translates into CSAGGTNTGELFF.

A few counts support this clonotype. V gene TRBV20-1 combines with J gene TRBJ2-4; tentatively, D is TRBD2 (6 bases). The CDR3 covers 13 residues. Between the trimmed V and J ends, which lost 5 bases and 1 base, there was a span of 9 bases. Germline-derived CDR1 and CDR2 are DFQATT and SNEGSKA (reference sequence). The DNA for the CDR3 is TGCAGTGCTGGGGGGAGGGCCAAAAACATTCAGTACTTC. This gives the protein CSAGGRAKNIQYF.

V gene TRBV6-6 combines with J gene TRBJ1-5; D call uncertain. This CDR3 spans 16 amino acids. Germline CDR1 and CDR2: MNHNY and SVGAGI (reference sequence). The ends were cut back, 5 bases at V and 1 base at J, with 15 bases in the middle. CDR3 DNA: TGTGCCAGCAGTCCGGTTGGGGAGCGGAGCAATCAGCCCCAGCATTTT. Its translation is CASSPVGERSNQPQHF.

This clonotype was detected many times. The V gene is TRBV6-5, the J gene TRBJ2-3, with no clear D. The V and J ends lost 0 bases and 6 bases respectively, with 10 bases between them. Germline V lookup: CDR1 MNHEY, CDR2 SVGAGI. The CDR3 covers 14 residues. The CDR3 reads CASSYSSSKDTQYF. The CDR3 region has the DNA TGTGCCAGCAGTTACTCGTCTAGTAAGGATACGCAGTATTTT.

The gene calls are TRBV7-9 and TRBJ2-7; D call uncertain. The CDR3 is 14 amino acids. V lost 8 bases and J lost 1, with 15 bases in between. From germline, CDR1 is SEHNR and CDR2 FQNEAQ (reference sequence). CDR3 sequence (DNA): TGTGCCAGCGCGCCCGGCGATGGTTCCTACGAGCAGTACTTC. This sequence encodes CASAPGDGSYEQYF.

This clonotype appeared a few times. The chain carries TRBV7-3 and TRBJ2-7; 9 bases match TRBD1. This CDR3 is built from 15 residues. Germline CDR1 reads SGHTA; CDR2 reads FQGTGA. Germline trimming cut 4 bases from V and 5 bases from J; bases unmatched to any gene: 9. The chain's CDR3 is CASSSQGALLHEQYF. CDR3 nucleotide sequence: TGTGCCAGCAGCTCACAGGGGGCTCTACTACACGAGCAGTACTTC.

Concerning this clonotype: A read error is possible here, since a much larger clone lies one base away. The chain uses TRBV5-5 and TRBJ2-4; possibly TRBD1 or TRBD2 for D (5 bases each). Germline values: CDR1 SGHKS, CDR2 YYEKEE (reference sequence). V lost 3 bases and J lost 6, with 13 bases in between. CDR3 size: 14 residues. The CDR3: CASSWDQEVNIQYF. As DNA, the CDR3 is TGTGCCAGCAGCTGGGACCAGGAGGTAAACATTCAGTACTTC.

This chain joins TRBV14 and TRBJ2-7, with TRBD1 identical over 7 bases. Trimming cost V 1 base and J 9 bases; bases outside gene matches: 15. From germline, CDR1 is SGHDN and CDR2 FVKESK. This CDR3 has 16 amino acids. The CDR3 region has the DNA TGTGCCAGCAGCCAAGTCGGGACAGCGTTGATTATGGGGCAGTACTTC. Its protein is CASSQVGTALIMGQYF.